The rows below give T cell receptor beta chains drawn from one sample of a study of blood T cell repertoires in COVID-19. TCRdb's table, derived via immunoSEQ multiplex PCR, lists solely in-frame clones and lacks some. Among about 27,000 clones listed, around 87% were seen once. The sequencing input was peripheral blood. The origin of the receptors is a man aged 50 to 59 with active COVID-19. Each CDR3 is given with its conserved first and last residue. A D gene is named only where the DNA matches it firmly. Clone size is stated in some rows and not others, as once, few, many or a class when expanded.

j_call clone_size cdr3_length v_call d_call cdr3_nt cdr3_aa
TRBJ1-1 NA 15 TRBV7-8 NA TGTGCCAGCAGCTTAACCCCCGGGGGGAACACTGAAGCTTTCTTT CASSLTPGGNTEAFF
TRBJ2-1 NA 10 TRBV20-1 NA TGCAGTGCGCAAGACAGCGAGCAGTTCTTC CSAQDSEQFF
TRBJ2-6 once 16 TRBV2 NA TGTGCCAGCACTCGGACAAGTAGCTCTGGGGCCAACGTCCTGACTTTC CASTRTSSSGANVLTF
TRBJ1-6 NA 17 TRBV28 NA TGTGCCAGCAGGGGGGCTACACTAAGCTCCTATAATTCACCCCTCCACTTT CASRGATLSSYNSPLHF
TRBJ1-1 NA 14 TRBV6-5 NA TGTGCCAGCATTCCCCGGGGAGGCGGCACTGAAGCTTTCTTT CASIPRGGGTEAFF
TRBJ2-3 once 16 TRBV28 NA TGTGCCAGCAGTTTAGAGAGTAGCGAGAACACAGATACGCAGTATTTT CASSLESSENTDTQYF
TRBJ2-2 NA 16 TRBV11-3 NA TGTGCCAGCAGCTTGTGGCAGGGGGGGAACACCGGGGAGCTGTTTTTT CASSLWQGGNTGELFF
TRBJ2-3 NA 15 TRBV24-1 TRBD1 TGTGCCACCAGTGATCCTAGACAGGGATCAGATACGCAGTATTTT CATSDPRQGSDTQYF
TRBJ2-3 NA 11 TRBV7-8 NA TGTGCCAGCAGCTATCCGGATACGCAGTATTTT CASSYPDTQYF
TRBJ1-5 NA 12 TRBV10-3 NA TGTGCCATCGGGGACTTCGGTCAGCCCCAGCATTTT CAIGDFGQPQHF
TRBJ1-1 NA 15 TRBV27 NA TGTGCCAGCAGTTCCCCCGACGGAGGGACGGGTGAAGCTTTCTTT CASSSPDGGTGEAFF
TRBJ2-3 NA 17 TRBV10-2 TRBD2 TGCGCCAGCCGGCCTAGCGGGAGGCCCGGGGGGACAGATACGCAGTATTTT CASRPSGRPGGTDTQYF
TRBJ1-2 NA 13 TRBV12-3/TRBV12-4 NA TGTGCCAGCACCCCCTTTGCGTCTGCTGGCTACACCTTC CASTPFASAGYTF
TRBJ2-1 NA 11 TRBV6-5 NA TGTGCCAGCAGTCTATACAATGAGCAGTTCTTC CASSLYNEQFF
TRBJ2-3 NA 15 TRBV6-2/TRBV6-3 NA TGTGCCAGCAGTTACTCCTCAGGTCGCACAGATACGCAGTATTTT CASSYSSGRTDTQYF
TRBJ1-4 NA 13 TRBV7-8 NA TGTGCCAGCAGCTTAAGCCGGGTAGAAAAACTGTTTTTT CASSLSRVEKLFF
TRBJ2-3 NA 15 TRBV5-1 TRBD2 TGCGCCAGCAGCTTCGGGACTAGTGAGCCAGATACGCAGTATTTT CASSFGTSEPDTQYF
TRBJ2-5 NA 11 TRBV20-1 NA TGCAGTGCCACTTCCGTTGAGACCCAGTACTTC CSATSVETQYF
TRBJ2-3 once 15 TRBV24-1 NA TGTGCCACCAGTGATTTAGCTATAGGCACAGATACGCAGTATTTT CATSDLAIGTDTQYF
TRBJ2-3 NA 17 TRBV11-3 TRBD1 TGTGCCAGCAGAGCTAACTTAGACAGGGATCGGACAGATACGCAGTATTTT CASRANLDRDRTDTQYF
TRBJ2-1 NA 14 TRBV7-9 NA TGTGCCAGCTTAGCCCTTGGTCGGGGCAATGAGCAGTTCTTC CASLALGRGNEQFF
TRBJ1-3 NA 14 TRBV29-1 NA TGCAGCGTTGCCCCGACAGCATATGGAAACACCATATATTTT CSVAPTAYGNTIYF
TRBJ2-7 NA 15 TRBV2 TRBD1 TGTGCCAGCAGTGAAGAGGGGACAGCCTCCTACGAGCAGTACTTC CASSEEGTASYEQYF
TRBJ1-6 NA 14 TRBV6-6 NA TGTGCCAGCAGTGTCGCAGGAACTAATTCACCCCTCCACTTT CASSVAGTNSPLHF
TRBJ2-1 NA 15 TRBV4-1 NA TGCGCCAGCAGCCAAGATAGCAGGGGCTACAATGAGCAGTTCTTC CASSQDSRGYNEQFF
TRBJ1-3 NA 13 TRBV29-1 TRBD1 TGCAGCGTGCGACAGGGGGGAGGAAACACCATATATTTT CSVRQGGGNTIYF
TRBJ2-2 NA 17 TRBV9 TRBD2 TGTGCCGGCACCCCAGGACCGGGAGGGCCCGGGACCGGGGAGCTGTTTTTT CAGTPGPGGPGTGELFF
TRBJ1-2 NA 11 TRBV7-8 NA TGTGCCAGCAGCCCCCTCTTCGGCTACACCTTC CASSPLFGYTF
TRBJ1-1 once 16 TRBV7-7 TRBD1 TGTGCTAGCAGCCACCCGGGACAGGGGTTGGACACTGAAGCTTTCTTT CASSHPGQGLDTEAFF
TRBJ1-1 NA 15 TRBV5-4 NA TGTGCCAGCAGCTTGGGCGTCCTTAAGAACACTGAAGCTTTCTTT CASSLGVLKNTEAFF